This section outlines one T cell receptor beta chain sequence together with its context. Antigen: not known. Use of 60 Vbeta and 13 Jbeta primers characterized the PCR. The assay was immunoSEQ multiplex PCR, and TCRdb's table has in-frame clones only and misses some. The sample has around 150,000 clones, approximately 80% seen once; the top ten hold roughly an eighth. At collection, donors were nominally healthy, but unrecorded immune exposures were probable. V lost 7 bases and J 1 base, leaving 14 bases between the germline ends. This CDR3 spans 15 amino acids. Germline loops: CDR1 MNHNS, CDR2 SASEGT. The data stem from a study of cytomegalovirus exposure and HLA in healthy donors. The study's findings and limits: The authors judged a highly shared variant cluster likely a sequencing artifact.

The sequenced sample consisted of PBMCs. The sequence came from a woman aged 40 to 50 in good health and CMV-seronegative. The chain joins TRBV6-1 to TRBJ2-1; D call uncertain. CDR3 nucleotides: TGTGCCAGCACCCCGTATGCAGAATCCTACAATGAGCAGTTCTTC. This encodes CASTPYAESYNEQFF.